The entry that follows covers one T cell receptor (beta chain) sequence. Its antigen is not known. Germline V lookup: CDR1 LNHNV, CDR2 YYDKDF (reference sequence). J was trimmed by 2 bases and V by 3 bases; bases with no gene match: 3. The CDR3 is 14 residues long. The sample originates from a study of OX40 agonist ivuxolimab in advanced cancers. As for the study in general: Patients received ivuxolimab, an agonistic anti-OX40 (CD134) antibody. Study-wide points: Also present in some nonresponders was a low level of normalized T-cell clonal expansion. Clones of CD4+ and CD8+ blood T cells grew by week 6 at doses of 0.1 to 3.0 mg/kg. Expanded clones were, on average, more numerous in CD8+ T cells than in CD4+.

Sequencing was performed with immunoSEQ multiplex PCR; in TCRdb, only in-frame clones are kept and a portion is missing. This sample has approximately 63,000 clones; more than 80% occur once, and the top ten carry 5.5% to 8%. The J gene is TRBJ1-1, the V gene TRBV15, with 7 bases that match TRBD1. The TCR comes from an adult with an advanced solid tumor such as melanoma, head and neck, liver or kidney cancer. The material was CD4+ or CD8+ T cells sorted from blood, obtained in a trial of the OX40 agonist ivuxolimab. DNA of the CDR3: TGTGCCACCAGCAGCCACAGGGGAAACACTGAAGCTTTCTTT. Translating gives CATSSHRGNTEAFF.